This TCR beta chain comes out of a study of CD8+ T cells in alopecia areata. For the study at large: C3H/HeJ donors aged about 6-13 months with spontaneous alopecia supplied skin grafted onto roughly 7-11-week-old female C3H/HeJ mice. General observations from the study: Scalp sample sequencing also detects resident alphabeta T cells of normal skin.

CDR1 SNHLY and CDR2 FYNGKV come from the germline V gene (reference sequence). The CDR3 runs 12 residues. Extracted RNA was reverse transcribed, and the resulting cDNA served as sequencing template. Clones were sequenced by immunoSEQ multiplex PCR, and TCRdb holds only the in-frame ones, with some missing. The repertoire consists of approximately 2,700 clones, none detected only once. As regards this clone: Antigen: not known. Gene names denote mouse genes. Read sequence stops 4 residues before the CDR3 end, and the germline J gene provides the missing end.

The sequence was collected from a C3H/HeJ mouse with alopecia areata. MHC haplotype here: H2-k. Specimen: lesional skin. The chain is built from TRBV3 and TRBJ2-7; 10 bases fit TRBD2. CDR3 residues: CASRTGGYEQYF. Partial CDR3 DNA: TGTGCCAGCAGGACTGGGGGGTAT. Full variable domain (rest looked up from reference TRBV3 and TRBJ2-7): GPKVLQIPSHQIIDMGQMVTLNCDPVSNHLYFYWYKQILGQQMEFLVNFYNGKVMEKSKLFKDQFSVERPDGSYFTLKIQPTALEDSAVYFCASRTGGYEQYFGPGTRLTVL.